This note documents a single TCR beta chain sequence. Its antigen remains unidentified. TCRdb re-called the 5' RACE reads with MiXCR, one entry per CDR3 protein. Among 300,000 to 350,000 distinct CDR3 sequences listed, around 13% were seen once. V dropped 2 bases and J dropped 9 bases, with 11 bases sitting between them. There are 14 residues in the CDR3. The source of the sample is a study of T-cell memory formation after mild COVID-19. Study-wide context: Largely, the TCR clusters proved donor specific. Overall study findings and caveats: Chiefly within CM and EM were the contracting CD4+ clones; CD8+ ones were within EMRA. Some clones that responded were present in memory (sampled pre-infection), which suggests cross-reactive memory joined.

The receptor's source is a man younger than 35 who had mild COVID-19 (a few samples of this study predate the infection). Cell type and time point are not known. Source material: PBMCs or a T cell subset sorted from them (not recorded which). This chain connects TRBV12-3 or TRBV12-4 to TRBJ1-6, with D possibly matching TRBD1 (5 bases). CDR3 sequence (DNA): TGTGCCAGCAGTTTACAAGGGGAGGCTTCACCCCTCCACTTT. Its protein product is CASSLQGEASPLHF.